This T cell receptor beta chain was sequenced during a study of blood T cells in healthy people across ages. Across the whole study: Template switching retrieved approximately one barcoded beta molecule for each two T cells.

This CDR3 spans 14 amino acids. V dropped 6 bases and J dropped 11 bases, with 22 bases sitting between them. Notes on the study in general: Across the age range, TCR beta diversity per million T cells fell in a roughly linear way.

In regard to this clonotype: Antigen specificity is unknown.

A sample-barcoded 5' primer and a J-beta primer mix were used in a second PCR of about 6 to 11 cycles. TCRdb used MiXCR to reprocess the 5' RACE reads, holding one entry per CDR3 protein. This repertoire shows about a million distinct CDR3 sequences, approximately 38% found once; its top ten account for around 13%. The source of this sequence is a man between 18 and 35 years old in good health. Sequencing was carried out using blood. The V call is TRBV12-3 or TRBV12-4, the J call TRBJ2-5, with D maybe TRBD2 (6 bases). Here the CDR3 DNA reads TGTGCCAGCAGCCCGGGACGCGGGGAGAATGAGCAGTACTTC. Translation gives CASSPGRGENEQYF.